Each of the 9 T cell receptor beta chains below was sequenced from the same sample in a study of blood T cell repertoires in COVID-19 (dated by TCRdb to the early 2020s). The library was obtained by the immunoSEQ multiplex PCR assay. TCRdb retrieved this table from immuneACCESS and kept in-frame rearrangements only. Not all clones are present; in checked studies, unresolved V genes account for under half, and no reason is known for the remainder. The sample has 330,000 or so clones on record, about 90% of them singletons. The top ten hold approximately 1.8% of the sample. Sequences were obtained from PBMCs or T cells enriched from blood (not recorded which). Source of these receptors: a man aged 40-49 years in a cohort exposed to, infected with or recovered from COVID-19 (not recorded which).

The chain employs TRBV28 and TRBJ2-1; no firm D call. There are 12 residues in the CDR3. Germline CDR1 is MDHEN and CDR2 is SYDVKM. The chain's CDR3 is CATGTTYNEQFF. For the CDR3, the DNA is TGTGCGACGGGTACTACCTACAATGAGCAGTTCTTC.

The chain joins TRBV11-1 to TRBJ2-1; D call uncertain. Per germline, CDR1 SGHAT and CDR2 FQDESV (reference sequence). The V end lost 1 base, the J end lost 9 bases, and 10 bases lay between the germline ends. The length of the CDR3 is 13 residues. In DNA, the CDR3 is TGTGCCAGCAGCTTAGGATCGTCGGGTGAGCAGTTCTTC. Protein: CASSLGSSGEQFF.

The rearrangement links TRBV7-9 to TRBJ2-3, with 7 bases aligning to TRBD2. This CDR3 is built from 15 residues. Germline CDR1 reads SEHNR; CDR2 reads FQNEAQ (reference sequence). Trimming at V came to 6 bases and at J to 2 bases, leaving 8 bases not matched to a gene. In DNA, the CDR3 is TGTGCCAGCAGGGCGGGAAGCGGGATCACAGATACGCAGTATTTT. This gives the protein CASRAGSGITDTQYF.

This chain links TRBV20-1 with TRBJ2-5, with D possibly TRBD2 on 5 matching bases. The CDR3 consists of 11 residues. V lost 6 bases and J lost 4, with 9 bases in between. The germline V gene has CDR1 DFQATT and CDR2 SNEGSKA (reference sequence). CDR3 nucleotide sequence: TGCAGTGCACTAGAAGGAGAGACCCAGTACTTC. This codes for CSALEGETQYF.

There are a few counts of this clone. The chain employs TRBV28 and TRBJ1-1; D uncertain. This CDR3 comprises 11 residues. Looked up from germline, CDR1 is MDHEN and CDR2 is SYDVKM. Trimming pared 3 bases from V and 6 bases from J, leaving 5 bases between. The CDR3 DNA reads TGTGCCAGCAGTTTGAGGGCTGAAGCTTTCTTT. Amino acids: CASSLRAEAFF.

This clone was observed a handful of times. The chain has TRBV11-2 and TRBJ2-1, with 8 positions matching TRBD2. Germline CDR1 is SGHAT and CDR2 is FQNNGV. Unmatched junction bases numbered 7, after V lost 5 bases and J lost 1 base. There are 16 residues in the CDR3. The CDR3 loop is CASSPGLAWSYNEQFF. The CDR3 bases are TGTGCCAGCAGCCCCGGACTAGCTTGGTCCTACAATGAGCAGTTCTTC.

The V gene is TRBV28, the J gene TRBJ2-1, with D perhaps TRBD2 (6 bases). Per the germline V gene, CDR1 is MDHEN and CDR2 is SYDVKM. The CDR3 covers 15 residues. V was cut by 5 bases and J by 2 bases, with 13 bases left in between. CDR3 nucleotides: TGTGCCAGCAGTGGGTTAGCGGAAACCTACAATGAGCAGTTCTTC. Encoded protein: CASSGLAETYNEQFF.

Only one count was recorded for this clone. The chain is built from TRBV2 and TRBJ2-5; D unclear. V lost 6 bases to trimming and J lost 2 bases, with 10 bases between them. Looked up from germline, CDR1 is SNHLY and CDR2 is FYNNEI. The CDR3 sequence is 13 residues long. This CDR3 is CASRSGPQETQYF. CDR3 in DNA: TGTGCCAGCAGATCGGGTCCTCAAGAGACCCAGTACTTC.

This clone appeared a single time. The chain carries TRBV27 and TRBJ2-7; D possibly corresponds to TRBD1 (6 bases). CDR1 and CDR2 from the germline V gene are MNHEY and SMNVEV (reference sequence). The CDR3 sequence is 14 residues long. Deletions cut 4 bases from V and 4 bases from J, with 14 bases between. The CDR3 DNA reads TGTGCCAGCAGTTGGAAGGGCAGGGGTTACGAGCAGTACTTC. Its protein is CASSWKGRGYEQYF.